Listed here are 29 T cell receptor beta chains from one sample, sequenced in a study of Tregs in tolerant kidney transplant recipients. Related graft donors supplied nonmyeloablative bone marrow transplants, and mixed chimerism was transient. The assay was immunoSEQ multiplex PCR, and TCRdb's table has in-frame clones only and misses some. The table includes tens of thousands of clones, roughly 93% detected once. The sample was CD4+ T cells from blood (PBMCs), taken 12 months after the transplant. The source is a human patient who received a combined kidney and bone marrow transplant. Some T cells may be transferred from the graft donor.

The CDR3 coding sequence is TGTGCCAGCAGCCTACCAGACAGGGTCCGCAATCAGCCCCAGCATTTT. Translating gives CASSLPDRVRNQPQHF. The V gene is TRBV7-3, the J gene TRBJ1-5, with 7 bases matching TRBD1. J gave up 2 bases and V 5 bases, and 9 bases lay outside the gene matches. The germline gives CDR1 SGHTA, CDR2 FQGTGA. The CDR3 is 16 amino acids.

A note on this clone: The sample holds other DNA sequences that translate to the same CDR3. The V call is TRBV18, the J call TRBJ2-7; 9 bases are a match to TRBD1. This CDR3 contains 14 residues. CDR1 is KGHSH, CDR2 LQKENI, per germline. J gave up 1 base and V 2 bases, and 0 bases lay outside the gene matches. The CDR3 nucleotides read TGTGCCAGCTCACCAGGGACAGGGTCCTACGAGCAGTACTTC. This sequence encodes CASSPGTGSYEQYF. Combining the CDR3 with reference TRBV18 and TRBJ2-7 gives the whole variable domain NAGVMQNPRHLVRRRGQEARLRCSPMKGHSHVYWYRQLPEEGLKFMVYLQKENIIDESGMPKERFSAEFPKEGPSILRIQQVVRGDSAAYFCASSPGTGSYEQYFGPGTRLTVT.

The chain employs TRBV6-1 and TRBJ2-3; D may be TRBD1 (6 bases). CDR1 and CDR2 (germline): MNHNS, SASEGT. V gave up 3 bases and J gave up 0 bases, with 16 bases separating them. The CDR3 loop spans 17 amino acids. The CDR3 sequence is CASSDYPRQVSTDTQYF. CDR3 DNA: TGTGCCAGCAGTGACTACCCGCGACAGGTTAGCACAGATACGCAGTATTTT.

The CDR3 DNA is TGTGCAACGAGGGTCGGCACTGAAGCTTTCTTT. As protein: CATRVGTEAFF. This chain uses TRBV7-8 with TRBJ1-1; D ambiguous. CDR3 size: 11 residues. Germline values: CDR1 SGHVS, CDR2 FQNEAQ. Supplemented by reference TRBV7-8 and TRBJ1-1, the full variable domain reads GAGVSQSPRYKVAKRGQDVALRCDPISGHVSLFWYQQALGQGPEFLTYFQNEAQLDKSGLPSDRFFAERPEGSVSTLKIQRTQQEDSAVYLCATRVGTEAFFGQGTRLTVV.

V usage is TRBV28 and J usage is TRBJ2-5; 9 nucleotides align to TRBD1. The CDR3 spans 17 residues. Looked up from germline, CDR1 is MDHEN and CDR2 is SYDVKM. J was trimmed by 2 bases and V by 5 bases; bases with no gene match: 12. This chain's CDR3 is CASSRFRDRVIQETQYF. The CDR3 bases are TGTGCCAGCAGTCGTTTCCGGGACAGGGTAATACAAGAGACCCAGTACTTC.

The J gene is TRBJ1-2, the V gene TRBV15, with 7 bases that match TRBD1. Trimming cost V 8 bases and J 4 bases; bases outside gene matches: 7. Germline CDR1 LNHNV, CDR2 YYDKDF (reference sequence). The CDR3 loop spans 13 amino acids. The CDR3 spells CATRKDRLYGYTF. CDR3 in DNA: TGTGCCACCCGCAAGGACAGGCTCTATGGCTACACCTTC.

This chain joins TRBV5-1 and TRBJ2-3; TRBD1 agrees at 11 bases. The V gene's germline CDR1 is SGHRS and CDR2 YFSETQ. The J segment lost 3 bases and the V segment lost 4 bases, leaving 1 base of the junction unmatched. The CDR3 is 14 residues long. CDR3 residues: CASSGQGATDTQYF. CDR3 bases: TGCGCCAGCAGCGGACAGGGGGCAACAGATACGCAGTATTTT.

For this clone: Other DNA sequences of this sample code for an identical CDR3. The gene calls are TRBV28 and TRBJ1-6, with 7 bases aligning to TRBD1. V lost 7 bases and J lost 4; bases outside the gene matches: 7. The germline V gene has CDR1 MDHEN and CDR2 SYDVKM. This CDR3 comprises 15 residues. The CDR3 sequence is CASTTPGQYNSPLHF. The CDR3 DNA follows: TGTGCCAGCACCACTCCGGGACAGTATAATTCACCCCTCCACTTT.

The chain uses TRBV7-2 and TRBJ1-2; D possibly corresponds to TRBD1 (6 bases). Trimming removed 7 bases from V and 4 bases from J, with 19 bases in between. The CDR3 sequence is 15 residues long. The germline CDR1 and CDR2 sequences are SGHTA and FQGNSA. The CDR3 DNA is TGTGCCAGCACCACCCCCCAGGGGAGGGCCTATGGCTACACCTTC. It translates to CASTTPQGRAYGYTF. The full variable domain, rest sourced from reference TRBV7-2 and TRBJ1-2, is GAGVSQSPSNKVTEKGKDVELRCDPISGHTALYWYRQSLGQGLEFLIYFQGNSAPDKSGLPSDRFSAERTGGSVSTLTIQRTQQEDSAVYLCASTTPQGRAYGYTFGSGTRLTVV.

V usage is TRBV6-5 and J usage is TRBJ2-3; 8 bases match TRBD2. CDR1 MNHEY and CDR2 SVGAGI come from the germline V gene. The CDR3 has 13 residues. Trimming removed 5 bases from V and 3 bases from J; junction bases left unmatched: 1. The CDR3 is CASSPGGTDTQYF. The DNA for the CDR3 is TGTGCCAGCAGTCCGGGGGGGACAGATACGCAGTATTTT.

The chain combines TRBV4-3 with TRBJ1-5; D remains unclear. Germline V CDR1 and CDR2: LGHNA, YSLEER. CDR3 length: 16 residues. Trimming left V 0 bases short and J 6 bases short, with 15 bases between. The CDR3 DNA reads as TGCGCCAGCAGCCAAGATCTGGGCGTGCGGGCTCAGCCCCAGCATTTT. This codes for CASSQDLGVRAQPQHF.

The CDR3 nucleotides read TGTGCCAGCCGCGACAGGGGAAAACGGAATGAGCAGTTCTTC. Residues: CASRDRGKRNEQFF. The V call is TRBV27, the J call TRBJ2-1; 8 nucleotides align to TRBD1. The CDR3 length is 14 residues. The junction had 10 bases not matched to a gene; V was cut back by 8 bases and J by 7 bases. CDR1 and CDR2 from the germline V gene are MNHEY and SMNVEV (reference sequence).

Comments on this clone: This sample also contains other DNA sequences that code for the same CDR3. This chain joins TRBV9 and TRBJ1-6, with D possibly being TRBD1 (5 bases). CDR1 is SGDLS and CDR2 is YYNGEE in the germline V gene. Trimming pared 4 bases from V and 1 base from J, leaving 9 bases between. This CDR3 is built from 15 residues. In DNA form, the CDR3 reads TGTGCCAGCAGCCCGGGGGGTTCCTATAATTCACCCCTCCACTTT. This translates into CASSPGGSYNSPLHF.

The chain couples TRBV4-3 to TRBJ1-2, with TRBD1 as a possible D gene (6 bases). Germline CDR1 is LGHNA and CDR2 is YSLEER. V lost 0 bases, J lost 8 bases, and 13 bases lay in between. This CDR3 is built from 14 residues. The CDR3 bases are TGCGCCAGCAGCCAAGATGTTGGGGGCGGAGGCTACACCTTC. Encoded protein: CASSQDVGGGGYTF.

This clone was recorded a few times. The chain links TRBV10-3 to TRBJ2-7, with 8 bases that match TRBD1. Germline CDR1 and CDR2: ENHRY and SYGVKD. Unmatched junction bases numbered 10, after V lost 3 bases and J lost 12 bases. The CDR3 runs 13 residues. The CDR3 coding sequence is TGTGCCATCAGTGAAACAGGACAGGGTAATCTGTACTTC. It encodes CAISETGQGNLYF.

CDR3 DNA: TGCGCCAGCAGCCCCGCGAACACCGGGGAGCTGTTTTTT. Translating gives CASSPANTGELFF. V usage is TRBV5-1 and J usage is TRBJ2-2; no clear D gene. V was trimmed by 4 bases and J by 0 bases, leaving 4 bases between them. Germline V lookup: CDR1 SGHRS, CDR2 YFSETQ. The CDR3 is 13 residues long. Full variable domain (remainder filled in from reference TRBV5-1 and TRBJ2-2): KAGVTQTPRYLIKTRGQQVTLSCSPISGHRSVSWYQQTPGQGLQFLFEYFSETQRNKGNFPGRFSGRQFSNSRSEMNVSTLELGDSALYLCASSPANTGELFFGEGSRLTVL.

The V and J genes are TRBV5-4 and TRBJ2-5, with D hard to call. The CDR3 has 13 amino acids. Per germline, CDR1 SGHNT and CDR2 YYREEE (reference sequence). Trimming took off 3 bases at V and 1 base at J, with 7 bases between the two ends. In nucleotides, the CDR3 is TGTGCCAGCAGCTCCCCCGTCCAAGAGACCCAGTACTTC. Translating gives CASSSPVQETQYF.

The chain combines TRBV7-2 with TRBJ1-5, with D perhaps matching TRBD1 (5 bases). Germline V gene sequence: CDR1 SGHTA, CDR2 FQGNSA. CDR3 size: 15 residues. Trimming cost V 4 bases and J 3 bases, with 13 bases left between them. The CDR3 here is CASSSPPGNNQPQHF. As DNA, the CDR3 is TGTGCCAGCAGCTCCCCCCCAGGGAACAATCAGCCCCAGCATTTT.

CDR3 sequence reads: CASSQDLWDNFSNQPQHF. The CDR3 nucleotides read TGCGCCAGCAGCCAAGATCTTTGGGACAACTTTAGCAATCAGCCCCAGCATTTT. This chain links TRBV4-3 with TRBJ1-5; TRBD1 is a possible D gene (6 bases). CDR3 length equals 18 residues. V dropped 0 bases and J dropped 0 bases, with 15 bases sitting between them. Germline-derived CDR1 and CDR2 are LGHNA and YSLEER.

This clone was recorded once. The rearrangement joins TRBV19 to TRBJ1-1; D unresolved. This CDR3 spans 16 amino acids. Germline assignment: CDR1 LNHDA and CDR2 SQIVND (reference sequence). Deletions cut 3 bases from V and 1 base from J, with 15 bases between. CDR3 sequence (DNA): TGTGCCAGTAGTATGTACCCAACAGATGCGAACACTGAAGCTTTCTTT. Its translation is CASSMYPTDANTEAFF.

The chain combines TRBV14 with TRBJ2-3; possible D gene TRBD2, 5 bases. Trimming took 4 bases from V and 0 from J, leaving 17 bases between them. Germline V CDR1 and CDR2: SGHDN, FVKESK. The CDR3 spans 17 residues. CDR3 coding DNA: TGTGCCAGCAGCCCACCACCAAGGCGGACTAGCACAGATACGCAGTATTTT. Protein product: CASSPPPRRTSTDTQYF. Variable domain in full (rest from reference TRBV14 and TRBJ2-3): EAGVTQFPSHSVIEKGQTVTLRCDPISGHDNLYWYRRVMGKEIKFLLHFVKESKQDESGMPNNRFLAERTGGTYSTLKVQPAELEDSGVYFCASSPPPRRTSTDTQYFGPGTRLTVL.

The genes are TRBV27 and TRBJ2-5, with 8 bases aligning to TRBD1. The V segment lost 5 bases and the J segment 4 bases; nucleotides outside the gene matches: 6. CDR3 length equals 14 residues. Germline CDR1 MNHEY, CDR2 SMNVEV (reference sequence). CDR3 nucleotides: TGTGCCAGCAGTACGGACAGGGTGCGAGAGACCCAGTACTTC. Translation gives CASSTDRVRETQYF.

The chain carries TRBV6-1 and TRBJ2-7; D unresolved. The germline V gene encodes CDR1 MNHNS and CDR2 SASEGT. Trimming left V 2 bases short and J 5 bases short, with 16 bases between. The CDR3 contains 15 residues. CDR3 nucleotide sequence: TGTGCCAGCAGTGAAAACCCCCTCACTTTACACGAGCAGTACTTC. This translates into CASSENPLTLHEQYF.

J is TRBJ1-6 and V is TRBV18; 9 bases agree with TRBD1. V was pared by 5 bases and J by 6 bases, with 8 bases of the junction left unmatched. The CDR3 has 16 amino acids. Germline V gene lookup returns CDR1 KGHSH and CDR2 LQKENI. Here the CDR3 reads CASSEYRQGGNSPLHF. The CDR3, as DNA: TGTGCCAGCTCAGAGTACAGACAGGGGGGTAATTCACCCCTCCACTTT.

V gene TRBV4-3 combines with J gene TRBJ2-3, with TRBD2 matching over 8 bases. This CDR3 has 16 amino acids. In germline, CDR1 is LGHNA, CDR2 YSLEER. The junction had 11 bases not matched to a gene; V was cut back by 3 bases and J by 6 bases. The CDR3 loop reads CASSQSVAGGRDTQYF. CDR3 nucleotide sequence: TGCGCCAGCAGCCAGTCTGTGGCGGGGGGACGGGATACGCAGTATTTT.

The chain couples TRBV11-1 to TRBJ2-7, with a possible D match to TRBD2 (6 bases). Germline V gene data show CDR1 as SGHAT and CDR2 as FQDESV (reference sequence). V lost 1 base to trimming and J lost 2 bases, with 18 bases between them. The CDR3 length is 17 residues. The CDR3 loop is CASSLDPAGRRAYEQYF. Here the CDR3 DNA reads TGTGCCAGCAGCTTAGATCCGGCAGGTAGGAGGGCCTACGAGCAGTACTTC.

This chain uses TRBV2 with TRBJ2-7; no definite D call. CDR3 size: 12 residues. Trimming took 3 bases from V and 5 from J, leaving 8 bases between them. CDR1 is SNHLY, CDR2 FYNNEI, per germline. CDR3 residues: CASSDSLHEQYF. CDR3 nucleotides: TGTGCCAGCAGTGACTCCCTCCACGAGCAGTACTTC.

The chain has TRBV11-2 and TRBJ1-1; perhaps TRBD1 as D (5 bases). The V and J ends lost 5 bases and 3 bases respectively, with 25 bases between them. CDR3 size: 18 residues. Germline CDR1 and CDR2: SGHAT and FQNNGV. The DNA for the CDR3 is TGTGCCAGCAGCGGGCCGGGCAGGGCCTGGAAAAGGGACACTGAAGCTTTCTTT. It codes for CASSGPGRAWKRDTEAFF.

The chain couples TRBV27 to TRBJ2-2, with 11 nucleotides matching TRBD2. Losses at the gene ends were 3 bases for V and 3 bases for J; bases not matched to a gene: 27. The germline V gene encodes CDR1 MNHEY and CDR2 SMNVEV (reference sequence). This CDR3 region has 24 residues. The CDR3 nucleotides read TGTGCCAGCAGTTTTAGGACCACTCCGGTAACATTGTGGGGACTAGCGGTGTACACCGGGGAGCTGTTTTTT. Its translation: CASSFRTTPVTLWGLAVYTGELFF.